These 18 T cell receptor beta chains originate from one sample sequenced in a study of PD-L1 blockade in urothelial cancer. Repertoires were generated with immunoSEQ multiplex PCR, while TCRdb's copy carries only in-frame clones and drops some. This table has about 21,000 clones, around 91% appearing once. The sample here was PBMCs, taken around atezolizumab (anti-PD-L1) treatment. These receptors were obtained from a woman in her fifties or sixties with urothelial cancer.

This chain joins TRBV15 and TRBJ2-5; the match to TRBD2 covers 11 bases. This CDR3 comprises 15 residues. Germline CDR1 and CDR2: LNHNV and YYDKDF (reference sequence). Losses at the gene ends were 5 bases for V and 5 bases for J; bases not matched to a gene: 7. The CDR3 protein is CATSQLAGVTETQYF. In DNA, the CDR3 is TGTGCCACCAGCCAACTAGCGGGAGTAACGGAGACCCAGTACTTC.

The rearrangement joins TRBV19 to TRBJ1-1; no firm D call. Trimming took 7 bases from V and 1 from J, leaving 10 bases between them. The CDR3 runs to 13 residues. Germline values: CDR1 LNHDA, CDR2 SQIVND (reference sequence). CDR3 sequence: CASKWGGNTEAFF. DNA of the CDR3: TGTGCCAGTAAGTGGGGAGGGAACACTGAAGCTTTCTTT. Filled out from reference TRBV19 and TRBJ1-1, the complete variable domain reads DGGITQSPKYLFRKEGQNVTLSCEQNLNHDAMYWYRQDPGQGLRLIYYSQIVNDFQKGDIAEGYSVSREKKESFPLTVTSAQKNPTAFYLCASKWGGNTEAFFGQGTRLTVV.

This chain uses TRBV21-1 with TRBJ1-5. TRBV21-1 is shown as a pseudogene. CDR3 size: 19 residues. The CDR3 nucleotides read TGTGCCAGCAGCAAACGGACGAGGAAGGGACTACAACGCAATCAGCCCCAGCATTTT. Its translation: CASSKRTRKGLQRNQPQHF.

The rearrangement links TRBV27 to TRBJ2-1; tentatively, D is TRBD2 (6 bases). Germline V gene sequence: CDR1 MNHEY, CDR2 SMNVEV (reference sequence). V was cut by 5 bases and J by 7 bases, with 15 bases left in between. This CDR3 has 14 amino acids. The CDR3 DNA reads TGTGCCAGCAGTCAGGCGGGAAATAAAAATGAGCAGTTCTTC. This encodes CASSQAGNKNEQFF.

The rearrangement uses TRBV7-9 and TRBJ2-2; D gene uncertain. V lost 2 bases and J lost 3, with 13 bases in between. Per the germline V gene, CDR1 is SEHNR and CDR2 is FQNEAQ (reference sequence). CDR3 length: 16 amino acids. CDR3 sequence: CASSLYLEADTGELFF. CDR3 nucleotide sequence: TGTGCCAGCAGCTTATACTTAGAGGCGGACACCGGGGAGCTGTTTTTT.

The chain links TRBV7-3 to TRBJ1-1, with D tentatively TRBD1 (6 bases). The germline CDR1 and CDR2 sequences are SGHTA and FQGTGA. V lost 4 bases, J lost 4 bases, and 10 bases lay in between. This CDR3 comprises 13 residues. Here the CDR3 DNA reads TGTGCCAGCAGCTATACACAGGGCACTGAAGCTTTCTTT. Translating gives CASSYTQGTEAFF.

V is TRBV9 and J is TRBJ2-7; TRBD1 is a possible D gene (5 bases). The CDR3 loop spans 15 amino acids. Germline CDR1 SGDLS, CDR2 YYNGEE. The V and J ends lost 0 bases and 0 bases respectively, with 10 bases between them. The CDR3 here is CASSVGQGLSYEQYF. CDR3 bases: TGTGCCAGCAGCGTAGGCCAGGGCCTCTCCTACGAGCAGTACTTC.

The chain uses TRBV7-3 and TRBJ2-3; 14 bases are a match to TRBD2. Germline CDR1 SGHTA, CDR2 FQGTGA. There are 16 residues in the CDR3. V lost 4 bases to trimming and J lost 3 bases; unmatched junction nucleotides: 3. The DNA of the CDR3 is TGTGCCAGCAGCTACGGACTAGCGGGAGGTACAGATACGCAGTATTTT. It specifies CASSYGLAGGTDTQYF.

This chain links TRBV7-3 with TRBJ2-3, with a tentative D call TRBD2 (5 bases). Germline loops: CDR1 SGHTA, CDR2 FQGTGA. This CDR3 has 13 amino acids. Trimming took 4 bases from V and 7 from J, leaving 12 bases between them. DNA of the CDR3: TGTGCCAGCAGCTCTCCTAGCTCAAATACGCAGTATTTT. Encoded protein: CASSSPSSNTQYF.

The chain joins TRBV18 to TRBJ1-1, with a weak D call TRBD1 (5 bases). V was cut by 2 bases and J by 3 bases, with 10 bases left in between. The length of the CDR3 is 14 residues. Germline lookup yields CDR1 KGHSH and CDR2 LQKENI. Here the CDR3 DNA reads TGTGCCAGCTCACCAGGGGCCCGGGACACTGAAGCTTTCTTT. It yields the protein CASSPGARDTEAFF.

This rearrangement joins TRBV9 to TRBJ1-5; no definite D call. CDR1 is SGDLS and CDR2 is YYNGEE in the germline V gene. The CDR3 runs 13 residues. V was trimmed by 0 bases and J by 5 bases, leaving 6 bases between them. The CDR3 region is CASSVAPHQPQHF. CDR3 coding DNA: TGTGCCAGCAGCGTAGCTCCCCATCAGCCCCAGCATTTT.

The rearrangement uses TRBV5-5 and TRBJ1-2, with 7 bases aligning to TRBD1. The CDR3 contains 15 residues. V shed 0 bases and J 3 bases; nucleotides not matched to a gene: 5. Germline V lookup: CDR1 SGHKS, CDR2 YYEKEE (reference sequence). The CDR3 region is CASSLGAQGDYGYTF. CDR3 sequence (DNA): TGTGCCAGCAGCTTGGGGGCTCAGGGGGACTATGGCTACACCTTC.

This chain joins TRBV6-6 and TRBJ2-7; 7 nucleotides align to TRBD1. This CDR3 is 15 amino acids long. Germline lookup yields CDR1 MNHNY and CDR2 SVGAGI (reference sequence). V was clipped by 0 bases and J by 2 bases; unmatched bases: 4. CDR3 nucleotide sequence: TGTGCCAGCAGTTACTCGGGACAGTCGGCCTACGAGCAGTACTTC. It codes for CASSYSGQSAYEQYF.

The CDR3 loop is CASSLDRRGDEQYF. In nucleotides, the CDR3 is TGCGCCAGCAGCTTAGATCGCAGGGGGGACGAGCAGTACTTC. The J gene is TRBJ2-7, the V gene TRBV5-1, with D tentatively TRBD1 (7 bases). Germline loops: CDR1 SGHRS, CDR2 YFSETQ. V dropped 2 bases and J dropped 5 bases, with 14 bases sitting between them. The CDR3 consists of 14 residues. The whole variable domain, filled in from reference TRBV5-1 and TRBJ2-7, reads KAGVTQTPRYLIKTRGQQVTLSCSPISGHRSVSWYQQTPGQGLQFLFEYFSETQRNKGNFPGRFSGRQFSNSRSEMNVSTLELGDSALYLCASSLDRRGDEQYFGPGTRLTVT.

The chain recombines TRBV7-9 with TRBJ2-7; the match to TRBD2 covers 7 bases. CDR1 and CDR2 from the germline V gene are SEHNR and FQNEAQ (reference sequence). V lost 2 bases and J lost 4; bases outside the gene matches: 2. This CDR3 is built from 13 residues. The CDR3 loop reads CASSLLLAYEQYF. The CDR3 region has the DNA TGTGCCAGCAGCTTATTACTAGCGTACGAGCAGTACTTC.

This rearrangement joins TRBV4-1 to TRBJ2-7, with TRBD2 matching over 15 bases. In germline, CDR1 is MGHRA, CDR2 YSYEKL. V was clipped by 4 bases and J by 2 bases; unmatched bases: 9. This CDR3 has 18 residues. The CDR3 DNA reads as TGCGCCAGCAGCCGACAGGGACTAGCGGGAGGCAATACCTACGAGCAGTACTTC. This codes for CASSRQGLAGGNTYEQYF.

The chain joins TRBV2 to TRBJ2-7; a possible D gene is TRBD2 (5 bases). From germline, CDR1 is SNHLY and CDR2 FYNNEI. There are 13 residues in the CDR3. V shed 6 bases and J shed 5 bases, with 14 bases lying between them. The CDR3 nucleotides are TGTGCCAGCAGCCTAGGGCGGAGGCACGAGCAGTACTTC. The encoded protein is CASSLGRRHEQYF.

The CDR3 DNA follows: TGTGCCAGCAGCTTAGGGAGCGGGGGTAGGGATGAGCAGTTCTTC. It translates to CASSLGSGGRDEQFF. This chain links TRBV11-3 with TRBJ2-1, with 8 bases aligning to TRBD2. V lost 1 base and J lost 8; bases outside the gene matches: 7. This CDR3 spans 15 amino acids. Germline CDR1 reads SGHNT; CDR2 reads YENEEA. Full variable domain (remainder filled in from reference TRBV11-3 and TRBJ2-1): EAGVVQSPRYKIIEKKQPVAFWCNPISGHNTLYWYLQNLGQGPELLIRYENEEAVDDSQLPKDRFSAERLKGVDSTLKIQPAELGDSAVYLCASSLGSGGRDEQFFGPGTRLTVL.